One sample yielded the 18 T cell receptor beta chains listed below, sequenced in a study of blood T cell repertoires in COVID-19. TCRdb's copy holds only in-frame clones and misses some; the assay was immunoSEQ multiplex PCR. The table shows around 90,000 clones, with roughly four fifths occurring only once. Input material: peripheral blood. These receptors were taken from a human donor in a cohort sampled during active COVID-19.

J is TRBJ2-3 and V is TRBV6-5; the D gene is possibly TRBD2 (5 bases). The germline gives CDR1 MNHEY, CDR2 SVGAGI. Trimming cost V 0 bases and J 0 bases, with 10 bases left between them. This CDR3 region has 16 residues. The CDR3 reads CASSYSGALSTDTQYF. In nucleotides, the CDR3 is TGTGCCAGCAGTTACTCGGGAGCCTTGAGCACAGATACGCAGTATTTT.

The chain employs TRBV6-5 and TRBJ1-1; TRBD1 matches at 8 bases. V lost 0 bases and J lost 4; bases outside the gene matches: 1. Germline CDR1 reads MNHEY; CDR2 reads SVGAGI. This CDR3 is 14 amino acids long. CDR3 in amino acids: CASSYSTGVTEAFF. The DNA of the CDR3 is TGTGCCAGCAGTTACTCGACAGGGGTCACTGAAGCTTTCTTT.

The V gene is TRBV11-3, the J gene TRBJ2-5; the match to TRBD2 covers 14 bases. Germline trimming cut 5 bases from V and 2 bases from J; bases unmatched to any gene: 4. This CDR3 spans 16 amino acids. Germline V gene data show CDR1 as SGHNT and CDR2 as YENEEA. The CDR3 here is CASSQWTSGGQETQYF. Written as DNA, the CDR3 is TGTGCCAGCAGCCAATGGACTAGCGGGGGGCAAGAGACCCAGTACTTC.

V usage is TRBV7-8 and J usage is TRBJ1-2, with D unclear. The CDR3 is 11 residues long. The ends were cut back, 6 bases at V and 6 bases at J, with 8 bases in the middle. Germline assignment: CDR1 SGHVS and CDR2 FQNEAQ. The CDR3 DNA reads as TGTGCCAGCAGTTTATCTAATGGCTACACCTTC. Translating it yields CASSLSNGYTF.

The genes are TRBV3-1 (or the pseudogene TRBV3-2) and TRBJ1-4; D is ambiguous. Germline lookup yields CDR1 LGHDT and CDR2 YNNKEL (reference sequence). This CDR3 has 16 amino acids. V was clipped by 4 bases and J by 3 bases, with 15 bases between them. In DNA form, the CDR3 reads TGTGCCAGCAGCCTGCAGACCGGGAGGGCTAATGAAAAACTGTTTTTT. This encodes CASSLQTGRANEKLFF.

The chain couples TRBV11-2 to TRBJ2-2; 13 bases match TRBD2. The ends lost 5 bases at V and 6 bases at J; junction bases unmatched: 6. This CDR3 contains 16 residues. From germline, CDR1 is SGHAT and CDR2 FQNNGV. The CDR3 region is CASSPGLAGVAGELFF. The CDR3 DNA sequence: TGTGCCAGCAGCCCAGGACTAGCGGGGGTGGCCGGGGAGCTGTTTTTT.

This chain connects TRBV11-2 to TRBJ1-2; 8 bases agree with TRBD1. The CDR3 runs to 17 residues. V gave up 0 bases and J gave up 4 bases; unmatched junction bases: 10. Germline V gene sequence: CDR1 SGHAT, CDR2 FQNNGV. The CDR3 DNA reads TGTGCCAGCAGCTTAGATCCCGGTTCAGGGGGCTCCTATGGCTACACCTTC. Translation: CASSLDPGSGGSYGYTF.

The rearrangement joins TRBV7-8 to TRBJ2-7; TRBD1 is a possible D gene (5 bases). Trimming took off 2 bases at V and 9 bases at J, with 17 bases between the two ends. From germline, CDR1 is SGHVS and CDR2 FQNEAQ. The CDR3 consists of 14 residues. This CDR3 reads CASSLSQDRGWQYF. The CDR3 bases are TGTGCCAGCAGCTTATCACAAGACAGAGGTTGGCAGTACTTC.

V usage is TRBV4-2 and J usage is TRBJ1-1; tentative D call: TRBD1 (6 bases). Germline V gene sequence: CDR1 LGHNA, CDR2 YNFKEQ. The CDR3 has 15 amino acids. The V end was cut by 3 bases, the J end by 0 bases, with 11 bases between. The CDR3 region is CASSHRQGMNTEAFF. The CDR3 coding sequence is TGTGCCAGCAGCCACCGGCAGGGGATGAACACTGAAGCTTTCTTT.

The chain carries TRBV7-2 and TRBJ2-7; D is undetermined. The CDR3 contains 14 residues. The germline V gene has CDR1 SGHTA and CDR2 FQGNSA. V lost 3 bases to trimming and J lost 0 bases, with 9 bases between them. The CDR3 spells CASSLRVLSYEQYF. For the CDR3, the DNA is TGTGCCAGCAGCTTGAGAGTGCTCTCCTACGAGCAGTACTTC.

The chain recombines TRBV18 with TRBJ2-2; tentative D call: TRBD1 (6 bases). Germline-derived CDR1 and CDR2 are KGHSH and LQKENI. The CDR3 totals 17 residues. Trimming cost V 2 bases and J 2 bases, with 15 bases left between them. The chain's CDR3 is CASSPSSGTRNTGELFF. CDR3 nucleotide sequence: TGTGCCAGCTCACCATCTTCCGGGACACGTAACACCGGGGAGCTGTTTTTT.

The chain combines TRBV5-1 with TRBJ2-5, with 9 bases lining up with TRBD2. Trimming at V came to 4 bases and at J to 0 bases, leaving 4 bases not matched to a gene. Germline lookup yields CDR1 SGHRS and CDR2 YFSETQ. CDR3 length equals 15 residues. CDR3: CASSGRTSDQETQYF. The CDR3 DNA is TGCGCCAGCAGCGGCCGGACTAGCGACCAAGAGACCCAGTACTTC. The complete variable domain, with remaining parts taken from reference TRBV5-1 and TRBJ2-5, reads KAGVTQTPRYLIKTRGQQVTLSCSPISGHRSVSWYQQTPGQGLQFLFEYFSETQRNKGNFPGRFSGRQFSNSRSEMNVSTLELGDSALYLCASSGRTSDQETQYFGPGTRLLVL.

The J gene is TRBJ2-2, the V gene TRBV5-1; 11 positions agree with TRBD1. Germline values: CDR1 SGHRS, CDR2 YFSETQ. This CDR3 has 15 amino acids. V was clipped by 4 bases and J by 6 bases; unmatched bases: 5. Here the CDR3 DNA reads TGCGCCAGCAGCGTGGGACAGGGGGAAGCCGGGGAGCTGTTTTTT. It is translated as CASSVGQGEAGELFF.

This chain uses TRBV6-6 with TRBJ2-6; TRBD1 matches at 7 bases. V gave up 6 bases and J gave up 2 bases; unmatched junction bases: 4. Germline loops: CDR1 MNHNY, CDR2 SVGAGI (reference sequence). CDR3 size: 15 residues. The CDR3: CASSLQGPGANVLTF. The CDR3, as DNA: TGTGCCAGCAGCCTACAGGGGCCTGGGGCCAACGTCCTGACTTTC.

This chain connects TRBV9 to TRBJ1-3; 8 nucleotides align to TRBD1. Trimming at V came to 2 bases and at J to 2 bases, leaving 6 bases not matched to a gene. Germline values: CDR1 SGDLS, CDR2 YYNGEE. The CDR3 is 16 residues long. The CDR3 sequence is CASSVQGAGTGNTIYF. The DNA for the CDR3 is TGTGCCAGCAGCGTCCAGGGGGCAGGCACTGGAAACACCATATATTTT.

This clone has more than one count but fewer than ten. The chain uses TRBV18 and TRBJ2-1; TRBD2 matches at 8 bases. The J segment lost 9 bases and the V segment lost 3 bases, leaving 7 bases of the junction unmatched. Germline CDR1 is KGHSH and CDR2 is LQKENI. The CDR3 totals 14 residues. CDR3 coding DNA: TGTGCCAGCTCACCGTCGCGGGGGGCGGTTGAGCAGTTCTTC. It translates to CASSPSRGAVEQFF.

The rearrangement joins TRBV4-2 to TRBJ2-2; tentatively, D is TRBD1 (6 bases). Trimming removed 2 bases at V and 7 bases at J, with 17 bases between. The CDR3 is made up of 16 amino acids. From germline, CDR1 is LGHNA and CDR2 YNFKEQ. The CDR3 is CASSQKDRTAVGELFF. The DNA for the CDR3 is TGTGCCAGCAGCCAAAAAGACAGGACGGCGGTCGGGGAGCTGTTTTTT.

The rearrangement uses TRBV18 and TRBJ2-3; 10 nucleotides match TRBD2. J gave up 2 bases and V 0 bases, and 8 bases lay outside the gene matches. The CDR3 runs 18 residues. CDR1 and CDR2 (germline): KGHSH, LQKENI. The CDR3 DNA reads TGTGCCAGCTCACCACCGGAGGGGAGCGGGGGGGCCACAGATACGCAGTATTTT. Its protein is CASSPPEGSGGATDTQYF.